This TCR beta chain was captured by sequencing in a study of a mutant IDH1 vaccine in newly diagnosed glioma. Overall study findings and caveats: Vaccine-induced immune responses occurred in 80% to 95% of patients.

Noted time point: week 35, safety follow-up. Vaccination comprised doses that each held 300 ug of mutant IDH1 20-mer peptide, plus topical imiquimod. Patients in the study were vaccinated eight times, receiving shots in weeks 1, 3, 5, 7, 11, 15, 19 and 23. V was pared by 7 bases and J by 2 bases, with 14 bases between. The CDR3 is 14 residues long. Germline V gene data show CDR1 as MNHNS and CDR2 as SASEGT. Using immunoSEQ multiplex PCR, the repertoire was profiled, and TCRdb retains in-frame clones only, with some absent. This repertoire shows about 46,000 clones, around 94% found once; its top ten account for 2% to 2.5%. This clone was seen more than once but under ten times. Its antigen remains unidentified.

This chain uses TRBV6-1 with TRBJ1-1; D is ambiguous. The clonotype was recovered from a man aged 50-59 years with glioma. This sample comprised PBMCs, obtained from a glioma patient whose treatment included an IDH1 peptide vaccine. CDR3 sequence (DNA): TGTGCCAGCACCGACATCCAGATTAACACTGAAGCTTTCTTT. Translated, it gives CASTDIQINTEAFF.